The T cell receptor (beta chain) under discussion was sequenced for a study of shared clonotypes between healthy human individuals. The sample holds one count of this clone. The V gene end was trimmed by 2 bases and the J gene end by 1 base; junction bases not matched to a gene: 2. Germline V gene data show CDR1 as LGHNA and CDR2 as YSLEER. The CDR3 consists of 15 residues. Some 30,000 T cell genomes, or about 0.2 ug DNA, went into the sorted-subset replicate PCRs. Here immunoSEQ multiplex PCR was the method, and the copy in TCRdb shows in-frame clones only, minus some. The top ten hold 0.35% to 0.45% of the sample, which has approximately 2.1 million clones, over 85% seen once. Participating donors were healthy, HIV-negative adults free of recent acute infections or vaccinations.

The source of this sequence is a man between 18 and 35 years old in good health. Some clones in this sample may be carry-over from other donors' samples. The chain has TRBV4-3 and TRBJ2-3; TRBD2 agrees at 8 bases. Sequenced input: naive CD4+ T cells from PBMCs. Specified subset: CD45RA+ positively selected. In DNA form, the CDR3 reads TGCGCCAGCAGCCAAAGAGCGGGAGGCACAGATACGCAGTATTTT. This gives the protein CASSQRAGGTDTQYF.